Below, one T cell receptor (beta chain) is given with its context. Its antigen is still unknown. The source of the sample is a study of Graves' ophthalmopathy and Graves' hyperthyroidism. Study-wide results and limits: Most expanded clonotypes in thyroid above 0.001 frequency also showed up in blood. Between ophthalmopathy and stable hyperthyroidism, a 13-signature model drew a separation with roughly 85% sensitivity and less than 83% specificity.

CDR1 is LNHNV, CDR2 YYDKDF, per germline (reference sequence). CDR3 length: 17 residues. V dropped 3 bases and J dropped 4; count of bases not matched to a gene: 11. RNA transcripts served as template for amplifying TCR beta CDR3 sequences. Scientists carried out first-round RT-PCR using HTBI primers and then a second-round multiplex PCR. Using its own MiXCR run on the multiplex PCR reads, TCRdb lists one record per CDR3 protein. The top ten hold more than 9% of the sample, which has under 400,000 distinct CDR3 sequences, under 20% seen once. Diagnostic conclusions were grounded in clinical symptoms, serum thyroxine, TRAb, thyroid ultrasound and orbital computed tomography.

The sequence derives from an adult man with Graves' ophthalmopathy. The sample taken for sequencing was peripheral blood. J is TRBJ2-7 and V is TRBV15, with TRBD1 matching 11 bases. This CDR3 is CATSSAWGTGGSYEQYF. The CDR3 DNA reads TGTGCCACCAGCAGCGCCTGGGGGACAGGGGGGAGTTACGAGCAGTACTTC.